This is a list of T cell receptor beta chains from one sample in a study of cytomegalovirus exposure and HLA in healthy donors. Produced via immunoSEQ multiplex PCR; TCRdb's table is partial and in-frame only. This sample has some 170,000 clones; approximately 86% occur once, and the top ten carry less than 3%. The sequencing sample was made of PBMCs. The source is a man younger than 35 in good health and CMV-seropositive. Both conserved end residues are part of each CDR3. A D gene is named only where the DNA matches it firmly. For some rows the clone size is stated as once, few or many, or as a class when expanded; others skip it.

17,.,.,TRBV28,TRBJ1-4,CASSFYRDTSLNEKLFF,TGTGCCAGCAGTTTTTACCGGGACACCTCGCTGAATGAAAAACTGTTTTTT
16,TRBD2,.,TRBV4-1,TRBJ2-1,CASSQGASGRSDEQFF,TGCGCCAGCAGCCAAGGGGCCAGCGGGAGAAGCGATGAGCAGTTCTTC
14,TRBD1,.,TRBV30,TRBJ1-2,CATSPGQGSYGYTF,TGTGCCACCTCCCCGGGACAGGGGAGCTATGGCTACACCTTC
17,.,.,TRBV18,TRBJ2-3,CASSPLGSSRLTDTQYF,TGTGCCAGCTCACCCCTCGGGTCTAGCCGACTCACAGATACGCAGTATTTT
14,TRBD1,.,TRBV7-3,TRBJ2-1,CASSARTGAGEQFF,TGTGCCAGCAGCGCCCGGACAGGGGCCGGTGAGCAGTTCTTC
18,.,.,TRBV19,TRBJ2-4,CASSIDPVGRGIQNIQYF,TGTGCCAGTAGTATAGATCCGGTCGGACGCGGGATTCAAAACATTCAGTACTTC
14,TRBD1,.,TRBV4-2,TRBJ1-2,CASSGTGANGGYTF,TGTGCCAGCAGCGGGACAGGAGCTAATGGTGGCTACACCTTC
11,.,.,TRBV19,TRBJ1-1,CASSVGAEAFF,TGTGCCAGTAGTGTAGGGGCGGAAGCTTTCTTT
15,.,.,TRBV21-1,TRBJ2-5,CASTLGQPYQETQYF,TGTGCCAGCACCCTGGGACAGCCGTACCAAGAGACCCAGTACTTC
15,TRBD1,.,TRBV4-3,TRBJ1-1,CASSRDRGLNTEAFF,TGCGCCAGCAGCCGGGACAGGGGGCTGAACACTGAAGCTTTCTTT
13,TRBD1,.,TRBV5-1,TRBJ1-4,CASSRDSPEKLFF,TGCGCCAGCAGCCGGGACAGCCCCGAAAAACTGTTTTTT
15,TRBD1,.,TRBV6-5,TRBJ2-7,CASRRTGTGLYEQYF,TGTGCCAGCAGACGGACCGGGACAGGGCTTTACGAGCAGTACTTC
13,TRBD1,.,TRBV14,TRBJ1-2,CASSQNRGDGYTF,TGTGCCAGCAGCCAAAACAGGGGCGATGGCTACACCTTC
20,.,.,TRBV11-2,TRBJ1-5,CASSLEGGLKGPYSNQPQHF,TGTGCCAGCAGCTTAGAAGGGGGTTTGAAGGGGCCTTATAGCAATCAGCCCCAGCATTTT
14,.,.,TRBV27,TRBJ2-6,CASSLFMGANVLTF,TGTGCCAGCAGTTTATTTATGGGGGCCAACGTCCTGACTTTC
16,TRBD2,.,TRBV4-3,TRBJ2-7,CASSQDRAGGRNEQYF,TGCGCCAGCAGCCAAGACCGTGCGGGAGGCCGGAACGAGCAGTACTTC
16,TRBD1,.,TRBV5-6,TRBJ2-3,CASSLAGQGRTDTQYF,TGTGCCAGCAGCTTGGCCGGACAGGGGCGCACAGATACGCAGTATTTT
15,TRBD1,.,TRBV5-1,TRBJ2-5,CASSLVPGGGETQYF,TGCGCCAGCAGCTTGGTGCCAGGGGGCGGAGAGACCCAGTACTTC
14,.,.,TRBV27,TRBJ1-5,CASSLQGVGQPQHF,TGTGCCAGCAGTTTGCAAGGGGTCGGGCAGCCCCAGCATTTT
13,.,.,TRBV7-3,TRBJ2-5,CASSLTREETQYF,TGTGCCAGCAGCTTAACGAGGGAAGAGACCCAGTACTTC
12,.,.,TRBV5-1,TRBJ2-1,CASGLGDTPQFF,TGCGCCAGCGGCCTAGGGGATACACCGCAGTTCTTC
16,.,.,TRBV5-1,TRBJ2-6,CASSLNGPGGANVLTF,TGCGCCAGCAGCTTGAACGGCCCCGGGGGGGCCAACGTCCTGACTTTC
16,TRBD2,.,TRBV5-4,TRBJ2-2,CASSLASGGPGGELFF,TGTGCCAGCAGCTTGGCTAGCGGGGGGCCGGGCGGGGAGCTGTTTTTT
16,TRBD2,.,TRBV19,TRBJ2-3,CASSIAKRGGRETQYF,TGTGCCAGTAGTATAGCAAAGCGGGGGGGCCGGGAGACGCAGTATTTT
14,TRBD1,.,TRBV6-1,TRBJ2-7,CASRVRDSTYEQYF,TGTGCCAGCAGGGTAAGGGACAGTACCTACGAGCAGTACTTC
17,TRBD1,.,TRBV5-1,TRBJ2-1,CASSLVLWDRVNNEQFF,TGCGCCAGCAGCTTGGTCCTCTGGGACAGGGTAAACAATGAGCAGTTCTTC
16,TRBD2,.,TRBV4-2,TRBJ2-3,CASSQASGGTTDTQYF,TGTGCCAGCAGCCAAGCTAGCGGGGGAACCACAGATACGCAGTATTTT
14,TRBD2,.,TRBV11-3,TRBJ2-3,CASSSGRDTDTQYF,TGTGCCAGCAGCAGCGGGAGGGACACAGATACGCAGTATTTT
14,.,once,TRBV19,TRBJ1-2,CASSMVRTDYGYTF,TGTGCCAGTAGTATGGTCAGGACAGACTATGGCTACACCTTC
13,.,.,TRBV29-1,TRBJ1-1,CSVEPQTGNPPQF,TGCAGCGTGGAACCCCAAACAGGGAACCCCCCCCAGTTT
13,.,.,TRBV27,TRBJ2-3,CASSPLGTLRAYF,TGTGCCAGCAGTCCCCTAGGGACTCTCCGTGCGTATTTT
16,TRBD2,.,TRBV9,TRBJ2-7,CASSSPIGGATYEQYF,TGTGCCAGCAGCTCGCCCATCGGGGGGGCCACCTACGAGCAGTACTTC
15,.,.,TRBV7-2,TRBJ1-2,CASSLAGQPQKGYTF,TGTGCCAGCAGCTTAGCGGGGCAGCCCCAGAAGGGCTACACCTTC
18,.,.,TRBV9,TRBJ2-3,CASSHPSTRVGSTDTQYF,TGTGCCAGCAGCCATCCCTCTACTAGGGTGGGGAGCACAGATACGCAGTATTTT
13,.,.,TRBV4-3,TRBJ1-2,CASSTQGTYGYTF,TGCGCCAGCAGCACCCAGGGCACCTATGGCTACACCTTC
16,TRBD1,.,TRBV28,TRBJ2-7,CASSFLPGTGTYEQYF,TGTGCCAGCAGTTTTCTTCCCGGGACAGGGACCTACGAGCAGTACTTC
14,.,.,TRBV28,TRBJ2-1,CASSLVTGYNEQFF,TGTGCCAGCAGTTTAGTTACAGGGTACAATGAGCAGTTCTTC
14,TRBD1,.,TRBV5-1,TRBJ1-2,CASSLGGTGEGQTF,TGCGCCAGCAGCTTGGGCGGGACAGGAGAGGGACAGACCTTC
13,.,.,TRBV27,TRBJ1-1,CATSDRGNTEAFF,TGTGCCACCAGTGATAGGGGAAACACTGAAGCTTTCTTT
15,.,.,TRBV7-8,TRBJ2-7,CASSRIQTIPYEQYF,TGTGCCAGCAGCAGGATCCAGACAATCCCCTACGAGCAGTACTTC
15,TRBD1,.,TRBV28,TRBJ1-1,CASSHALGQGAQAFF,TGTGCCAGCAGTCACGCCCTAGGACAGGGGGCCCAAGCTTTCTTT
15,.,.,TRBV15,TRBJ2-2,CATSIRDKSTGELFF,TGTGCCACCAGCATAAGGGACAAGTCAACCGGGGAGCTGTTTTTT
14,TRBD2,.,TRBV18,TRBJ2-3,CASSPRGVPDTQYF,TGTGCCAGCTCACCCCGGGGGGTCCCAGATACGCAGTATTTT
14,TRBD2,few,TRBV7-9,TRBJ2-7,CASSSGLAAYEQYF,TGTGCCAGCAGCTCGGGACTAGCGGCCTACGAGCAGTACTTC
15,.,.,TRBV19,TRBJ1-5,CASREAGRGNQPQHF,TGTGCCAGTAGGGAAGCGGGAAGAGGCAATCAGCCCCAGCATTTT
16,TRBD1,.,TRBV6-1,TRBJ2-1,CASSELQGGSSNEQFF,TGTGCCAGCAGTGAACTACAGGGGGGTAGCAGCAATGAGCAGTTCTTC
11,.,.,TRBV7-2,TRBJ2-3,CASSSGVAQYF,TGTGCCAGCAGCTCCGGGGTTGCGCAGTATTTT
16,TRBD1,.,TRBV18,TRBJ2-5,CASSPPETGGGGTQYF,TGTGCCAGCTCACCACCCGAGACAGGGGGCGGCGGGACCCAGTACTTC
11,.,once,TRBV4-1,TRBJ2-7,CASSHQDEQYF,TGCGCCAGCAGCCACCAGGATGAGCAGTACTTC
14,TRBD1,.,TRBV18,TRBJ2-7,CASSPDRLLREQYF,TGTGCCAGCTCACCGGACAGGCTATTACGTGAGCAGTACTTC
14,.,.,TRBV27,TRBJ2-7,CASRGAAGFHEQYF,TGTGCCAGCAGGGGGGCGGCAGGGTTCCACGAGCAGTACTTC
16,.,.,TRBV14,TRBJ2-7,CASSQGQTSLSYEQYF,TGTGCCAGCAGCCAAGGACAGACCTCTCTCTCCTACGAGCAGTACTTC